The 8 T cell receptor beta chains below were found in one sample sequenced in a study of graft-versus-host responses after intestinal transplantation. Data came from immunoSEQ multiplex PCR; TCRdb stores just in-frame clones and leaves some out. The sample records about 40,000 clones, under 90% being singletons. The sample was PBMCs, taken roughly 270 days after transplant. The source of these receptors is a human patient who received an intestinal transplant, so some T cells may come from the graft donor.

This clone showed up just a few times. V is TRBV7-6 and J is TRBJ1-6; D gene ambiguous. Deletions cut 5 bases from V and 5 bases from J, with 4 bases between. This CDR3 comprises 12 residues. Germline V gene sequence: CDR1 SGHVS, CDR2 FNYEAQ. The CDR3 nucleotides read TGTGCCAGCAGCCTCGATAATTCACCCCTCCACTTT. Amino acids: CASSLDNSPLHF.

The chain is built from TRBV5-1 and TRBJ2-4; 9 bases align to TRBD1. This CDR3 has 16 amino acids. V lost 0 bases, J lost 8 bases, and 9 bases stayed unmatched. CDR1 is SGHRS and CDR2 is YFSETQ in the germline V gene. CDR3 loop: CASSLALGQGSDIQYF. The CDR3 nucleotides are TGCGCCAGCAGCTTGGCCCTGGGACAGGGATCGGACATTCAGTACTTC. Using reference TRBV5-1 and TRBJ2-4 for the parts outside the CDR3, the full variable domain is KAGVTQTPRYLIKTRGQQVTLSCSPISGHRSVSWYQQTPGQGLQFLFEYFSETQRNKGNFPGRFSGRQFSNSRSEMNVSTLELGDSALYLCASSLALGQGSDIQYFGAGTRLSVL.

The V gene is TRBV7-2, the J gene TRBJ2-5; D not resolved. CDR3 length equals 13 residues. With 7 bases removed from V and 1 base from J, the gap between germline ends came to 10 bases. Germline assignment: CDR1 SGHTA and CDR2 FQGNSA. This CDR3 is CASMPTLQETQYF. The CDR3 bases are TGTGCCAGCATGCCGACACTCCAAGAGACCCAGTACTTC.

This rearrangement joins TRBV5-6 to TRBJ1-2, with 7 positions matching TRBD1. V shed 0 bases, J shed 3 bases, and the junction held 5 bases outside the gene matches. The CDR3 contains 15 residues. CDR1 and CDR2 from the germline V gene are SGHDT and YYEEEE. The CDR3 DNA is TGTGCCAGCAGCTTGGCTCAGGGGGTAGACTATGGCTACACCTTC. Encoded protein: CASSLAQGVDYGYTF.

The J gene is TRBJ2-3, the V gene TRBV4-1; no reliable D call. Germline V gene lookup returns CDR1 MGHRA and CDR2 YSYEKL. Deletions cut 2 bases from V and 6 bases from J, with 24 bases between. This CDR3 has 18 residues. The CDR3 sequence: CASSQILREARSTDTQYF. CDR3 bases: TGCGCCAGCAGCCAAATACTACGCGAGGCGAGGTCGACGGATACGCAGTATTTT.

V gene TRBV10-1 combines with J gene TRBJ2-3; D remains unclear. The CDR3 is 15 amino acids. Germline V gene lookup returns CDR1 WNHNN and CDR2 SYGVQD (reference sequence). Trimming cost V 0 bases and J 3 bases, with 10 bases left between them. In DNA form, the CDR3 reads TGCGCCAGCAGTGAGTCGAAGTACCGAACAGATACGCAGTATTTT. Translated: CASSESKYRTDTQYF.

The CDR3 DNA reads as TGTGCCAGCAGCACCCACAGGTCCTCCTACGAGCAGTACTTC. Translating it yields CASSTHRSSYEQYF. The chain is built from TRBV7-9 and TRBJ2-7; tentative D call: TRBD1 (5 bases). The germline V gene has CDR1 SEHNR and CDR2 FQNEAQ (reference sequence). V was pared by 5 bases and J by 0 bases, with 11 bases between. The CDR3 covers 14 residues. Variable domain in full (rest from reference TRBV7-9 and TRBJ2-7): DTGVSQNPRHKITKRGQNVTFRCDPISEHNRLYWYRQTLGQGPEFLTYFQNEAQLEKSRLLSDRFSAERPKGSFSTLEIQRTEQGDSAMYLCASSTHRSSYEQYFGPGTRLTVT.

The chain uses TRBV18 and TRBJ1-2; TRBD1 matches 9 bases. CDR1 and CDR2 (germline): KGHSH, LQKENI. This CDR3 contains 14 residues. With 4 bases clipped from V and 8 bases from J, the junction kept 8 bases outside the gene matches. The chain's CDR3 is CASSRGDRAGGYTF. The CDR3, as DNA: TGTGCCAGCTCACGGGGGGACAGGGCCGGCGGCTACACCTTC.